Following are 15 T cell receptor beta chains from one sample sequenced in a study of blood T cell repertoires in COVID-19. Here immunoSEQ multiplex PCR was the method, and the copy in TCRdb shows in-frame clones only, minus some. The table lists about 200,000 clones, about 86% of them singletons. Source material: peripheral blood. The source is a man between 60 and 70 years old who had recovered from COVID-19.

This clone was picked up one time. The chain joins TRBV2 to TRBJ2-7; TRBD1 aligns across 9 bases. Per the germline V gene, CDR1 is SNHLY and CDR2 is FYNNEI. V was clipped by 8 bases and J by 5 bases; unmatched bases: 10. This CDR3 has 14 amino acids. CDR3 sequence reads: CASALGGQGNEQYF. DNA of the CDR3: TGTGCCAGCGCTTTGGGGGGACAGGGAAACGAGCAGTACTTC.

The chain has TRBV6-6 and TRBJ1-6; tentatively, D is TRBD1 (6 bases). Germline values: CDR1 MNHNY, CDR2 SVGAGI (reference sequence). With 6 bases removed from V and 8 bases from J, the gap between germline ends came to 14 bases. The CDR3 runs 14 residues. The CDR3 region has the DNA TGTGCCAGCAGACAACAGGGCGAATATTCACCCCTCCACTTT. Protein sequence: CASRQQGEYSPLHF.

J is TRBJ1-6 and V is TRBV19; 7 nucleotides match TRBD1. Unmatched junction bases numbered 5, after V lost 6 bases and J lost 6 bases. Germline V gene sequence: CDR1 LNHDA, CDR2 SQIVND (reference sequence). The CDR3 consists of 14 residues. The CDR3 is CASSGQVRNSPLHF. The CDR3 nucleotides are TGTGCCAGTAGCGGACAGGTTCGTAATTCACCCCTCCACTTT. The full variable domain, its missing parts supplied by reference TRBV19 and TRBJ1-6, is DGGITQSPKYLFRKEGQNVTLSCEQNLNHDAMYWYRQDPGQGLRLIYYSQIVNDFQKGDIAEGYSVSREKKESFPLTVTSAQKNPTAFYLCASSGQVRNSPLHFGNGTRLTVT.

This chain uses TRBV7-2 with TRBJ2-5, with TRBD2 identical over 11 bases. The V and J ends lost 3 bases and 5 bases, in that order; junction bases with no gene match: 5. The germline V gene encodes CDR1 SGHTA and CDR2 FQGNSA. The CDR3 spans 15 residues. The CDR3 sequence: CASSFGSGGEETQYF. The CDR3 nucleotides read TGTGCCAGCAGCTTCGGTAGCGGGGGGGAGGAGACCCAGTACTTC.

The CDR3 DNA reads as TGTGCCAGCAGCCAAGGGGGACTAGCGGGCCTAAATGAGCAGTTCTTC. Its protein product is CASSQGGLAGLNEQFF. The J gene is TRBJ2-1, the V gene TRBV14; 12 bases agree with TRBD2. CDR1 and CDR2 from the germline V gene are SGHDN and FVKESK. The trim removed 1 base at V and 7 bases at J, leaving 5 bases unmatched. This CDR3 is built from 16 residues.

The count of this clone is one. This sequence joins TRBV7-2 and TRBJ1-4; D call uncertain. From germline, CDR1 is SGHTA and CDR2 FQGNSA. The CDR3 has 13 residues. V lost 5 bases and J lost 5, with 9 bases in between. This chain's CDR3 is CASSPDNNEKLFF. The CDR3 DNA sequence: TGTGCCAGCAGCCCAGATAACAATGAAAAACTGTTTTTT.

The rearrangement joins TRBV19 to TRBJ1-2; 7 bases line up with TRBD1. The J segment lost 8 bases and the V segment lost 6 bases, leaving 12 bases of the junction unmatched. Germline lookup yields CDR1 LNHDA and CDR2 SQIVND (reference sequence). There are 14 residues in the CDR3. The CDR3 loop reads CASSVQGLSTGYTF. The DNA of the CDR3 is TGTGCCAGTAGCGTACAGGGGCTCTCAACCGGCTACACCTTC.

V gene TRBV16 combines with J gene TRBJ2-7; 8 bases match TRBD1. Germline V gives CDR1 KGHSY, CDR2 FQNENV. Germline trimming cut 4 bases from V and 6 bases from J; bases unmatched to any gene: 5. This CDR3 has 13 residues. CDR3 sequence: CASSPPGGGEQYF. CDR3 bases: TGTGCCAGCAGCCCACCAGGGGGCGGCGAGCAGTACTTC.

This chain uses TRBV12-5 with TRBJ2-5; 12 bases fit TRBD2. This CDR3 comprises 15 residues. Germline loops: CDR1 LGHNT, CDR2 FRNRAP. Losses at the gene ends were 1 base for V and 10 bases for J; bases not matched to a gene: 7. In DNA, the CDR3 is TGTGCTAGTGGTTTGGCTAGCGGGGGGGCTCTGGACCAGTACTTC. It specifies CASGLASGGALDQYF.

This chain links TRBV20-1 with TRBJ2-5, with D unresolved. The CDR3 has 11 residues. Germline CDR1 and CDR2: DFQATT and SNEGSKA (reference sequence). Trimming took off 1 base at V and 5 bases at J, with 5 bases between the two ends. Written as DNA, the CDR3 is TGCAGTGCTAGAGCTCCCGAGACCCAGTACTTC. Protein product: CSARAPETQYF.

This clone was observed once. V and J are TRBV5-1 and TRBJ1-3; D unclear. CDR3 length: 15 residues. The germline V gene encodes CDR1 SGHRS and CDR2 YFSETQ. V lost 4 bases to trimming and J lost 2 bases, with 13 bases between them. CDR3 region: CASSPGAITGNTIYF. DNA of the CDR3: TGCGCCAGCAGCCCCGGAGCCATAACTGGAAACACCATATATTTT.

The chain is built from TRBV15 and TRBJ2-1, with 8 bases lining up with TRBD1. Per germline, CDR1 LNHNV and CDR2 YYDKDF (reference sequence). There are 15 residues in the CDR3. V dropped 1 base and J dropped 8; count of bases not matched to a gene: 7. DNA for the CDR3: TGTGCCACCAGCAGAGCTAGGACAGGGATGTATGAGCAGTTCTTC. It specifies CATSRARTGMYEQFF.

This chain connects TRBV27 to TRBJ1-6; D is uncertain. Trimming stripped 3 bases from V and 9 bases from J, with 18 bases between. The CDR3 sequence is 16 residues long. Germline assignment: CDR1 MNHEY and CDR2 SMNVEV (reference sequence). The chain's CDR3 is CASSFLTVRDPSPLHF. DNA for the CDR3: TGTGCCAGCAGTTTCCTCACCGTACGAGATCCTTCACCCCTCCACTTT.

The table lists this clone with a count of one. V is TRBV30 and J is TRBJ1-3; the D is unclear. V lost 0 bases and J lost 7, with 19 bases in between. This CDR3 contains 16 residues. CDR1 and CDR2 from the germline V gene are GTSNPN and SVGIG (reference sequence). The CDR3 here is CAWSVDSVNIGNTIYF. CDR3 nucleotides: TGTGCCTGGAGTGTGGATAGTGTTAATATCGGGAACACCATATATTTT.

The chain joins TRBV9 to TRBJ1-2, with 10 bases lining up with TRBD1. This CDR3 has 16 amino acids. Germline CDR1 reads SGDLS; CDR2 reads YYNGEE. V lost 2 bases and J lost 8; bases outside the gene matches: 12. CDR3 amino acids: CASSVFPGGQGQGYTF. The CDR3 DNA reads TGTGCCAGCAGCGTGTTCCCCGGGGGACAGGGGCAAGGCTACACCTTC.